These 22 T cell receptor beta chains were all obtained from the same sample, sequenced in a study of blood T cell repertoires in COVID-19. Measured with immunoSEQ multiplex PCR; TCRdb has only the in-frame clones, and not every one. Altogether roughly 100,000 clones are present, approximately 80% being singletons, with the ten largest covering 4.5%. Sample: peripheral blood. The receptors shown here come from a human donor in a cohort sampled during active COVID-19.

A word on this clone: An end of the junction does not agree with germline; a read error may underlie this. This chain links TRBV4-1 with TRBJ2-2; 12 bases match TRBD2. Germline V gene lookup returns CDR1 MGHRA and CDR2 YSYEKL. This CDR3 is built from 20 residues. The CDR3 loop is CASSQGPLAGGPKGTGELFF. The CDR3 bases are TGCGCCAGCAGTCAAGGGCCCCTAGCGGGGGGGCCAAAGGGAACCGGGGAGCTGTTTTTT.

This chain links TRBV27 with TRBJ2-1; 10 bases line up with TRBD2. V gave up 1 base and J gave up 14 bases; unmatched junction bases: 8. Germline CDR1 reads MNHEY; CDR2 reads SMNVEV (reference sequence). The CDR3 sequence is 14 residues long. The DNA of the CDR3 is TGTGCCAGCAGTTTATGGCTAGCGGGGGAGAGAAAGTTCTTC. Translating gives CASSLWLAGERKFF.

This chain connects TRBV4-1 to TRBJ1-4; 9 bases are a match to TRBD1. CDR3 length equals 15 residues. Trimming removed 6 bases from V and 5 bases from J; junction bases left unmatched: 7. Germline V gives CDR1 MGHRA, CDR2 YSYEKL. CDR3 protein: CASRPPGTGNEKLFF. DNA of the CDR3: TGCGCCAGCAGACCACCCGGGACAGGGAATGAAAAACTGTTTTTT.

CDR3 protein: CASSLSRGGDTQYF. CDR3 in DNA: TGCGCCAGCAGCTTGTCCCGGGGTGGGGATACGCAGTATTTT. The V gene is TRBV5-1, the J gene TRBJ2-3; D is possibly TRBD2 (5 bases). Looked up from germline, CDR1 is SGHRS and CDR2 is YFSETQ. This CDR3 has 14 residues. V lost 1 base and J 6 bases, leaving 12 bases between the germline ends. The full variable domain, its missing parts supplied by reference TRBV5-1 and TRBJ2-3, is KAGVTQTPRYLIKTRGQQVTLSCSPISGHRSVSWYQQTPGQGLQFLFEYFSETQRNKGNFPGRFSGRQFSNSRSEMNVSTLELGDSALYLCASSLSRGGDTQYFGPGTRLTVL.

In DNA, the CDR3 is TGTGCCAGCAGGCCTCGGACAGGCTACGAGCAGTACTTC. Its translation is CASRPRTGYEQYF. The chain recombines TRBV7-2 with TRBJ2-7, with TRBD1 identical over 7 bases. V lost 6 bases and J lost 3; bases outside the gene matches: 5. The CDR3 spans 13 residues. Looked up from germline, CDR1 is SGHTA and CDR2 is FQGNSA.

This clone was found many times. For the CDR3, the DNA is TGTGCCAGCAGTTTATTCAGCGGTTATGGCTACACCTTC. Its protein is CASSLFSGYGYTF. The J gene is TRBJ1-2, the V gene TRBV27; D is unresolved. The V end was cut by 1 base, the J end by 5 bases, with 8 bases between. Per the germline V gene, CDR1 is MNHEY and CDR2 is SMNVEV (reference sequence). CDR3 length: 13 amino acids.

This clone was detected only once. The rearrangement uses TRBV19 and TRBJ2-3, with 12 nucleotides matching TRBD2. Trimming cost V 4 bases and J 4 bases; bases outside gene matches: 3. The CDR3 is made up of 15 amino acids. The V gene's germline CDR1 is LNHDA and CDR2 SQIVND (reference sequence). CDR3 in DNA: TGTGCCAGTAGTAAGACTAGCGGGGGACCAGATACGCAGTATTTT. This codes for CASSKTSGGPDTQYF.

The chain joins TRBV2 to TRBJ1-1, with D maybe TRBD1 (5 bases). This CDR3 has 14 residues. Trimming took 5 bases from V and 10 from J, leaving 20 bases between them. Germline CDR1 SNHLY, CDR2 FYNNEI. The CDR3, as DNA: TGTGCCAGCAGTCCAACCCAGGGCCGGGGGGGAGCTTTCTTT. It specifies CASSPTQGRGGAFF.

The J gene is TRBJ1-1, the V gene TRBV5-1; D not certain. This CDR3 has 13 residues. CDR1 and CDR2 from the germline V gene are SGHRS and YFSETQ. Trimming took 3 bases from V and 2 from J, leaving 8 bases between them. CDR3 nucleotides: TGCGCCAGCAGCTCCCCGGGAAACACTGAAGCTTTCTTT. This encodes CASSSPGNTEAFF.

V usage is TRBV4-3 and J usage is TRBJ1-6; D gene uncertain. The V and J ends lost 2 bases and 10 bases respectively, with 12 bases between them. The CDR3 contains 14 residues. Looked up from germline, CDR1 is LGHNA and CDR2 is YSLEER. The DNA of the CDR3 is TGCGCCAGCAGCCAACAGGCCGATTCCTCACCCCTCCACTTT. Protein sequence: CASSQQADSSPLHF.

V and J are TRBV21-1 and TRBJ2-4; the table assigns TRBD2, which was not confirmed against the DNA. TRBV21-1 is given as a pseudogene. This CDR3 contains 15 residues. The DNA for the CDR3 is TGTGCCAGCAGCAAAGGCCCACTAGCCAAAAACATTCAGTACTTC. Protein product: CASSKGPLAKNIQYF.

The chain carries TRBV2 and TRBJ2-7; no reliable D call. Trimming took 1 base from V and 0 from J, leaving 7 bases between them. CDR1 and CDR2 from the germline V gene are SNHLY and FYNNEI. The CDR3 is made up of 14 amino acids. As DNA, the CDR3 is TGTGCCAGCAGTGAAGTTGGGCACTCCTACGAGCAGTACTTC. Translation gives CASSEVGHSYEQYF. The full variable domain, its missing parts supplied by reference TRBV2 and TRBJ2-7, is EPEVTQTPSHQVTQMGQEVILRCVPISNHLYFYWYRQILGQKVEFLVSFYNNEISEKSEIFDDQFSVERPDGSNFTLKIRSTKLEDSAMYFCASSEVGHSYEQYFGPGTRLTVT.

The rearrangement links TRBV28 to TRBJ1-2; 8 nucleotides line up with TRBD1. CDR3 length equals 13 residues. CDR1 and CDR2 (germline): MDHEN, SYDVKM. The ends lost 9 bases at V and 4 bases at J; junction bases unmatched: 7. CDR3 sequence reads: CASQQGGPYGYTF. The CDR3 nucleotides are TGTGCCAGTCAACAGGGGGGTCCCTATGGCTACACCTTC.

The chain links TRBV19 to TRBJ2-1, with 15 nucleotides matching TRBD2. After removal of 5 bases from V and 6 bases from J, the junction contained 8 bases not matched to a gene. Germline V lookup: CDR1 LNHDA, CDR2 SQIVND (reference sequence). This CDR3 spans 17 amino acids. The CDR3 spells CASSLGTSGGLVNEQFF. CDR3 bases: TGTGCCAGTAGTCTCGGGACTAGCGGGGGGCTCGTCAATGAGCAGTTCTTC.

This clone has a single count. V and J are TRBV6-6 and TRBJ2-6; no reliable D call. CDR3 length: 14 amino acids. The ends were cut back, 5 bases at V and 1 base at J, with 6 bases in the middle. Germline CDR1 reads MNHNY; CDR2 reads SVGAGI (reference sequence). The CDR3 DNA sequence: TGTGCCAGCAGTCTCCAGTCTGGGGCCAACGTCCTGACTTTC. Residues: CASSLQSGANVLTF.

The table lists this clone with a count of one. The genes are TRBV6-5 and TRBJ1-1; D is ambiguous. From germline, CDR1 is MNHEY and CDR2 SVGAGI. Trimming took off 6 bases at V and 1 base at J, with 15 bases between the two ends. The CDR3 has 15 amino acids. CDR3 DNA sequence: TGTGCCAGCAGCCCAGTCCAGGTGGCGAACACTGAAGCTTTCTTT. Protein product: CASSPVQVANTEAFF.

Only a few counts were recorded for this clone. This chain connects TRBV14 to TRBJ1-2; 9 bases align to TRBD1. J gave up 2 bases and V 0 bases, and 13 bases lay outside the gene matches. CDR3 length equals 19 residues. From germline, CDR1 is SGHDN and CDR2 FVKESK. CDR3 sequence (DNA): TGTGCCAGCAGCCAAGATCACTTCAGGACAGGGGCCCCAAACTATGGCTACACCTTC. It encodes CASSQDHFRTGAPNYGYTF. Combining the CDR3 with reference TRBV14 and TRBJ1-2 gives the whole variable domain EAGVTQFPSHSVIEKGQTVTLRCDPISGHDNLYWYRRVMGKEIKFLLHFVKESKQDESGMPNNRFLAERTGGTYSTLKVQPAELEDSGVYFCASSQDHFRTGAPNYGYTFGSGTRLTVV.

The chain carries TRBV6-6 and TRBJ2-5; 8 bases map to TRBD2. The CDR3 is 14 residues long. CDR1 and CDR2 (germline): MNHNY, SVGAGI (reference sequence). The ends lost 6 bases at V and 5 bases at J; junction bases unmatched: 8. The CDR3 DNA reads TGTGCCAGCAGCACGGGGGGGGCAGGGGAGACCCAGTACTTC. This sequence encodes CASSTGGAGETQYF.

The chain recombines TRBV4-3 with TRBJ1-1; 7 bases agree with TRBD1. The CDR3 spans 15 residues. V was clipped by 4 bases and J by 0 bases; unmatched bases: 5. CDR1 LGHNA and CDR2 YSLEER come from the germline V gene. In DNA, the CDR3 is TGCGCCAGCAGCCTCTCGGGACAGATGAACACTGAAGCTTTCTTT. This encodes CASSLSGQMNTEAFF.

J is TRBJ2-3 and V is TRBV18; D is possibly TRBD2 (6 bases). The germline gives CDR1 KGHSH, CDR2 LQKENI. This CDR3 has 15 residues. V lost 2 bases and J 12 bases, leaving 21 bases between the germline ends. This CDR3 reads CASSPYEVRSGGQYF. The CDR3 DNA follows: TGTGCCAGCTCACCATACGAGGTCCGATCCGGGGGACAGTATTTT. Supplemented by reference TRBV18 and TRBJ2-3, the full variable domain reads NAGVMQNPRHLVRRRGQEARLRCSPMKGHSHVYWYRQLPEEGLKFMVYLQKENIIDESGMPKERFSAEFPKEGPSILRIQQVVRGDSAAYFCASSPYEVRSGGQYFGPGTRLTVL.

This sequence joins TRBV18 and TRBJ1-6, with 9 nucleotides matching TRBD1. The CDR3 covers 16 residues. The J segment lost 6 bases and the V segment lost 5 bases, leaving 8 bases of the junction unmatched. Germline-derived CDR1 and CDR2 are KGHSH and LQKENI. CDR3 amino acids: CASSGQGPQSNSPLHF. In DNA form, the CDR3 reads TGTGCCAGCTCAGGACAGGGGCCCCAGTCTAATTCACCCCTCCACTTT.

The V call is TRBV4-3, the J call TRBJ1-5; D is unresolved. V lost 0 bases, J lost 0 bases, and 6 bases lay in between. This CDR3 is 15 amino acids long. The germline V gene has CDR1 LGHNA and CDR2 YSLEER. CDR3 DNA: TGCGCCAGCAGCCAAGACCCCCATAGCAATCAGCCCCAGCATTTT. As protein: CASSQDPHSNQPQHF.